These 17 T cell receptor beta chains originate from one sample sequenced in a study of T cell responses to AZD1222 COVID-19 vaccine. Libraries were prepared by immunoSEQ multiplex PCR; TCRdb keeps only in-frame clonotypes and omits some of them. The sample lists approximately 180,000 clones; around 92% were seen once. The sequencing here drew on peripheral blood, taken on day 0 of AZD1222 vaccination. The receptors stem from an adult in good health.

The J gene is TRBJ1-4, the V gene TRBV3-1 (or the pseudogene TRBV3-2); D is undetermined. Trimming took 4 bases from V and 1 from J, leaving 13 bases between them. Germline loops: CDR1 LGHDT, CDR2 YNNKEL (reference sequence). CDR3 length: 16 amino acids. The CDR3 coding sequence is TGTGCCAGCAGCCCCAGGAGCTACAGAACTAATGAAAAACTGTTTTTT. This codes for CASSPRSYRTNEKLFF.

The chain carries TRBV19 and TRBJ2-1; no reliable D call. This CDR3 contains 13 residues. The V and J ends lost 6 bases and 2 bases respectively, with 8 bases between them. CDR1 and CDR2 from the germline V gene are LNHDA and SQIVND (reference sequence). The CDR3 sequence is CASSGPTYNEQFF. Written as DNA, the CDR3 is TGTGCCAGTAGCGGCCCCACCTACAATGAGCAGTTCTTC.

The chain joins TRBV6-5 to TRBJ1-1, with no clear D. The V gene's germline CDR1 is MNHEY and CDR2 SVGAGI. Trimming pared 5 bases from V and 7 bases from J, leaving 20 bases between. This CDR3 is built from 15 residues. CDR3 sequence: CASSTRRSPIGEAFF. CDR3 nucleotides: TGTGCCAGCAGTACCCGCAGGTCCCCGATCGGTGAAGCTTTCTTT.

V is TRBV6-1 and J is TRBJ1-1; 8 bases are a match to TRBD1. The germline V gene encodes CDR1 MNHNS and CDR2 SASEGT. V shed 3 bases, J shed 5 bases, and the junction held 11 bases outside the gene matches. The CDR3 is 16 amino acids. The chain's CDR3 is CASSEVGRGPSTEAFF. CDR3 DNA sequence: TGTGCCAGCAGTGAGGTGGGCAGGGGGCCCTCGACTGAAGCTTTCTTT.

V gene TRBV7-3 combines with J gene TRBJ2-1, with D unclear. Germline assignment: CDR1 SGHTA and CDR2 FQGTGA. V lost 2 bases to trimming and J lost 6 bases, with 20 bases between them. The CDR3 has 17 amino acids. The CDR3 sequence: CASSLPAGDIVANEQFF. The CDR3 bases are TGTGCCAGCAGCTTACCGGCAGGCGACATAGTAGCCAATGAGCAGTTCTTC.

This clone has a count of ten or more. The chain couples TRBV25-1 to TRBJ2-5; TRBD2 matches at 9 bases. This CDR3 has 15 amino acids. V lost 4 bases and J lost 1; bases outside the gene matches: 4. Germline V gene data show CDR1 as MGHDK and CDR2 as SYGVNS. The CDR3 here is CASSGEREAQETQYF. CDR3 sequence (DNA): TGTGCCAGCAGTGGGGAGCGGGAGGCCCAAGAGACCCAGTACTTC.

The rearrangement links TRBV25-1 to TRBJ2-7; 8 bases are a match to TRBD2. Losses at the gene ends were 3 bases for V and 5 bases for J; bases not matched to a gene: 6. CDR3 length equals 14 residues. CDR1 is MGHDK, CDR2 SYGVNS, per germline. CDR3 sequence: CASSETGGYDEQYF. The CDR3 DNA sequence: TGTGCCAGCAGTGAGACGGGGGGGTACGACGAGCAGTACTTC.

The genes are TRBV7-8 and TRBJ1-2; tentative D call: TRBD1 (5 bases). CDR1 and CDR2 from the germline V gene are SGHVS and FQNEAQ. V lost 6 bases and J 2 bases, leaving 19 bases between the germline ends. The length of the CDR3 is 16 residues. This CDR3 is CASSSEAGLINYGYTF. CDR3 nucleotides: TGTGCCAGCAGTTCAGAGGCGGGACTCATCAACTATGGCTACACCTTC.

The rearrangement uses TRBV28 and TRBJ1-2; D is unclear. V lost 6 bases and J 0 bases, leaving 8 bases between the germline ends. This CDR3 is built from 13 residues. Looked up from germline, CDR1 is MDHEN and CDR2 is SYDVKM. In DNA form, the CDR3 reads TGTGCCAGCAGCCCCGACCCTAACTATGGCTACACCTTC. Translating it yields CASSPDPNYGYTF.

The chain has TRBV12-3 or TRBV12-4 and TRBJ1-6; no definite D call. CDR3 length: 12 amino acids. The V end was cut by 3 bases, the J end by 8 bases, with 5 bases between. The CDR3 DNA sequence: TGTGCCAGCAGTTTTGGGTATTCACCCCTCCACTTT. This sequence encodes CASSFGYSPLHF.

The CDR3 here is CASSREGYSNQPQHF. The CDR3 DNA sequence: TGCGCCAGCAGCCGGGAAGGTTATAGCAATCAGCCCCAGCATTTT. V and J are TRBV4-1 and TRBJ1-5; D is unresolved. The ends were cut back, 4 bases at V and 0 bases at J, with 10 bases in the middle. The CDR3 is made up of 15 amino acids. CDR1 MGHRA and CDR2 YSYEKL come from the germline V gene.

The V gene is TRBV11-2, the J gene TRBJ1-4; 7 bases map to TRBD1. The CDR3 spans 17 residues. CDR1 and CDR2 from the germline V gene are SGHAT and FQNNGV. Trimming removed 5 bases from V and 1 base from J; junction bases left unmatched: 10. This chain's CDR3 is CASSQGYWDRTNEKLFF. DNA for the CDR3: TGTGCCAGCAGCCAAGGGTACTGGGACAGAACTAATGAAAAACTGTTTTTT.

This clone was seen just once. The gene calls are TRBV5-1 and TRBJ2-2; D ambiguous. The CDR3 is 15 amino acids. Trimming shortened V by 4 bases and J by 3 bases, and 13 bases separated the two germline ends. CDR1 and CDR2 from the germline V gene are SGHRS and YFSETQ. The CDR3 sequence: CASSDRADYTGELFF. Written as DNA, the CDR3 is TGCGCCAGCAGCGATCGGGCAGACTACACCGGGGAGCTGTTTTTT.

The chain carries TRBV7-8 and TRBJ1-1; unclear D gene. V was pared by 1 base and J by 0 bases, with 12 bases between. Germline loops: CDR1 SGHVS, CDR2 FQNEAQ. The length of the CDR3 is 16 residues. CDR3 coding DNA: TGTGCCAGCAGCTTAGGGGCCGAGGGCATGAACACTGAAGCTTTCTTT. Protein product: CASSLGAEGMNTEAFF. Filled out from reference TRBV7-8 and TRBJ1-1, the complete variable domain reads GAGVSQSPRYKVAKRGQDVALRCDPISGHVSLFWYQQALGQGPEFLTYFQNEAQLDKSGLPSDRFFAERPEGSVSTLKIQRTQQEDSAVYLCASSLGAEGMNTEAFFGQGTRLTVV.

The rearrangement links TRBV28 to TRBJ2-3; 10 bases align to TRBD2. The germline V gene has CDR1 MDHEN and CDR2 SYDVKM. There are 15 residues in the CDR3. Unmatched junction bases numbered 5, after V lost 4 bases and J lost 4 bases. CDR3 DNA sequence: TGTGCCAGCAGTTATGAAGCGGGGGGGCCAGATACGCAGTATTTT. Translation gives CASSYEAGGPDTQYF.

The chain is built from TRBV5-4 and TRBJ1-4; D is perhaps TRBD1 (5 bases). Per germline, CDR1 SGHNT and CDR2 YYREEE (reference sequence). This CDR3 region has 14 residues. V lost 2 bases, J lost 3 bases, and 8 bases lay in between. CDR3 in DNA: TGTGCCAGCAGCTTACAGGAACCTAATGAAAAACTGTTTTTT. This encodes CASSLQEPNEKLFF. Drawing the rest from reference TRBV5-4 and TRBJ1-4, the complete variable domain is ETGVTQSPTHLIKTRGQQVTLRCSSQSGHNTVSWYQQALGQGPQFIFQYYREEENGRGNFPPRFSGLQFPNYSSELNVNALELDDSALYLCASSLQEPNEKLFFGSGTQLSVL.

The rearrangement uses TRBV12-3 or TRBV12-4 and TRBJ2-7; 7 bases align to TRBD2. With V trimmed by 6 bases and J by 6 bases, 8 bases remained unmatched. The CDR3 consists of 13 residues. The DNA of the CDR3 is TGTGCCAGCAGCCTGGGACTATTTGCCGAGCAGTACTTC. As protein: CASSLGLFAEQYF.